The 6 T cell receptor beta chains given below trace back to one sample, sequenced in a study of tumor and adjacent non-tumor tissue in lung cancer. TCRbeta libraries were built with three rounds of nested PCR, modified from ARM-PCR. TCRdb analysed the multiplex PCR reads with MiXCR anew, one entry per CDR3 protein. Here the sample spans roughly 74,000 distinct CDR3 sequences, about 80% being singletons. This sample's RNA came from whole unsorted tissue. Distant lung tissue was collected more than 3 cm away from the tumor edge. Material for sequencing was distant non-tumor lung tissue. The receptor set was obtained from a man aged 70 or older with non-small cell lung cancer.

The chain has TRBV6-1 and TRBJ2-2, with D uncertain. Trimming took off 10 bases at V and 4 bases at J, with 10 bases between the two ends. Germline assignment: CDR1 MNHNS and CDR2 SASEGT. CDR3 length: 12 residues. CDR3 sequence (DNA): TGTGCCAACCCTAAGTCCACCGGGGAGCTGTTTTTT. Translated, it gives CANPKSTGELFF.

Notes on this clonotype: Relative to the germline gene, one junction end is altered; a read error may explain this. The CDR3 reads CASNLDRRVPDSPLHF. CDR3 DNA sequence: TGTGCCAGCAACTTAGATCGACGGGTCCCTGATTCACCCCTCCACTTT. V gene TRBV11-2 combines with J gene TRBJ1-6; unclear D gene. The CDR3 totals 16 residues. Germline V gene sequence: CDR1 SGHAT, CDR2 FQNNGV.

The chain employs TRBV5-1 and TRBJ2-5, with D uncertain. Germline CDR1 reads SGHRS; CDR2 reads YFSETQ. The CDR3 runs to 18 residues. With 1 base removed from V and 4 bases from J, the gap between germline ends came to 23 bases. CDR3 sequence: CASSLLSFELSGGETQYF. The CDR3 nucleotides are TGCGCCAGCAGCTTGTTGAGTTTTGAACTTTCTGGTGGAGAGACCCAGTACTTC.

As for this clonotype: A read error may account for a junction end that differs from germline. The rearrangement joins TRBV5-4 to TRBJ1-6, with D perhaps TRBD1 (6 bases). Germline values: CDR1 SGHNT, CDR2 YYREEE (reference sequence). CDR3 length equals 14 residues. The CDR3 sequence is CTSRLPPQGSPFHF. For the CDR3, the DNA is TGTACCAGCCGCTTGCCACCACAGGGATCACCCTTCCACTTT.

This clonotype was seen a single time. The chain has TRBV5-4 and TRBJ2-3, with D maybe TRBD1 (6 bases). V was trimmed by 8 bases and J by 4 bases, leaving 14 bases between them. This CDR3 has 13 residues. The germline V gene encodes CDR1 SGHNT and CDR2 YYREEE (reference sequence). The CDR3 sequence: CARILQGPDTQYF. The CDR3 DNA sequence: TGTGCCAGAATTTTACAGGGTCCAGATACGCAGTATTTT.

In regard to this clonotype: An end of the junction differs from the germline gene, which may be a read error. This chain uses TRBV13 with TRBJ2-7; 8 nucleotides match TRBD2. The germline gives CDR1 PRHDT, CDR2 FYEKMQ (reference sequence). The CDR3 spans 13 residues. CDR3 coding DNA: TGTGCCAGCACCCCACTAATACTAGCGGAGCAATACTTT. This gives the protein CASTPLILAEQYF.